These 22 T cell receptor beta chains share one sample of origin, sequenced in a study of blood T cells in healthy people across ages. Sample-barcoded 5' priming and a J-beta primer mix drove a second PCR of roughly 6 to 12 cycles. TCRdb ran MiXCR on the 5' RACE reads and lists one entry per CDR3 protein. Of more than 900,000 distinct CDR3 sequences listed, 29% are singletons. This sample was shared with a second study, whose subject was T cells of mothers and their children.

Sample: blood. These receptors were obtained from a woman between 40 and 55 years old in good health.

The chain combines TRBV20-1 with TRBJ2-7, with D possibly TRBD1 on 6 matching bases. With 6 bases removed from V and 9 bases from J, the gap between germline ends came to 24 bases. CDR1 is DFQATT and CDR2 is SNEGSKA in the germline V gene (reference sequence). The CDR3 spans 14 residues. CDR3 DNA sequence: TGCAGTGCCAGAAGTGGGGCAGGGGAACACGGGCAGTACTTC. This encodes CSARSGAGEHGQYF.

This clonotype was detected a few times. This chain joins TRBV7-6 and TRBJ2-4, with TRBD1 matching over 12 bases. The DNA end is more similar to TRBJ2-7, so the J call may be wrong. The CDR3 sequence is 15 residues long. The germline V gene encodes CDR1 SGHVS and CDR2 FNYEAQ. CDR3 in amino acids: CASSFGTGGIYEQYF. The CDR3 nucleotides are TGTGCCAGCAGCTTTGGGACAGGGGGCATCTACGAGCAGTACTTC.

This clonotype was observed many times. The chain is built from TRBV4-1 and TRBJ2-5; D perhaps matches TRBD1 (6 bases). The CDR3 loop spans 13 amino acids. Trimming took off 8 bases at V and 9 bases at J, with 19 bases between the two ends. CDR1 MGHRA and CDR2 YSYEKL come from the germline V gene. The CDR3 here is CASRDTLGRAQYF. The CDR3 DNA reads as TGCGCCAGCCGGGACACACTAGGAAGGGCCCAGTACTTC.

This clonotype was seen more than once but under ten times. This chain uses TRBV20-1 with TRBJ1-2; D perhaps matches TRBD1 (6 bases). V lost 5 bases and J 5 bases, leaving 27 bases between the germline ends. The CDR3 runs 17 residues. The germline V gene encodes CDR1 DFQATT and CDR2 SNEGSKA (reference sequence). The CDR3 protein is CSAGAPGPGDSEYGYTF. CDR3 coding DNA: TGCAGTGCTGGAGCCCCAGGGCCAGGGGATTCAGAATATGGCTACACCTTC.

As to this clonotype: Possible read error: a much larger clone is one base away. V usage is TRBV9 and J usage is TRBJ2-1; D possibly corresponds to TRBD1 (6 bases). Deletions cut 4 bases from V and 10 bases from J, with 15 bases between. Germline V gives CDR1 SGDLS, CDR2 YYNGEE. This CDR3 is 13 amino acids long. Here the CDR3 DNA reads TGTGCCAGCAGCTCGGCAGGGGCCGGGGAGCAGTTCTTC. It yields the protein CASSSAGAGEQFF.

Ten or more counts support this clonotype. The chain links TRBV27 to TRBJ2-7, with unresolved D. The germline V gene encodes CDR1 MNHEY and CDR2 SMNVEV (reference sequence). CDR3 length equals 13 residues. Trimming stripped 3 bases from V and 3 bases from J, with 9 bases between. CDR3 region: CASSFNNRYEQYF. DNA of the CDR3: TGTGCCAGCAGTTTTAACAATCGCTACGAGCAGTACTTC.

For this clonotype: At one of its ends the junction is not consistent with the germline gene, which may arise from a read error. The V call is TRBV5-1, the J call TRBJ2-6; 7 nucleotides line up with TRBD1. The CDR3 extends over 20 amino acids. The germline V gene encodes CDR1 SGHRS and CDR2 YFSETQ. As DNA, the CDR3 is TGCGCCAGCAGCTTGGTGAACTCCGGGACAGCTAGCTCTGGGACCAACGTCCTGACTTTC. Translating gives CASSLVNSGTASSGTNVLTF.

About this clonotype: Compared with germline, one end of the junction differs, possibly owing to a read error. The rearrangement links TRBV28 to TRBJ1-5, with D unresolved. This CDR3 contains 13 residues. CDR1 is MDHEN and CDR2 is SYDVKM in the germline V gene. The CDR3 spells CVSRLPPNQPQHF. Here the CDR3 DNA reads TGTGTCAGCAGACTTCCTCCCAATCAGCCCCAGCATTTT.

This clonotype was seen a handful of times. The chain links TRBV7-2 to TRBJ2-5; 11 bases fit TRBD2. This CDR3 is 14 amino acids long. Germline V gene data show CDR1 as SGHTA and CDR2 as FQGNSA. With V trimmed by 4 bases and J by 11 bases, 9 bases remained unmatched. Written as DNA, the CDR3 is TGTGCCAGCAGCTCCTCTAGCGGGGGGTTTGAGCAGTACTTC. It is translated as CASSSSSGGFEQYF.

The chain joins TRBV12-3 or TRBV12-4 to TRBJ1-1, with D perhaps matching TRBD1 (5 bases). CDR3 length: 15 residues. V lost 1 base and J lost 0, with 9 bases in between. This CDR3 reads CASSLGGELNTEAFF. The CDR3 nucleotides are TGTGCCAGCAGTTTAGGGGGCGAACTGAACACTGAAGCTTTCTTT.

The genes are TRBV27 and TRBJ1-5; D unclear. The ends were cut back, 3 bases at V and 1 base at J, with 13 bases in the middle. The CDR3 totals 16 residues. Germline CDR1 and CDR2: MNHEY and SMNVEV (reference sequence). Here the CDR3 DNA reads TGTGCCAGCAGTTTGTCACAGCAGACGAGCAATCAGCCCCAGCATTTT. Amino acids: CASSLSQQTSNQPQHF.

The V call is TRBV4-1, the J call TRBJ2-1; TRBD2 matches 16 bases. The CDR3 has 17 residues. J was trimmed by 7 bases and V by 4 bases; bases with no gene match: 7. Germline V gene sequence: CDR1 MGHRA, CDR2 YSYEKL. CDR3 DNA: TGCGCCAGCAGCCGAGTCCGGGGACTAGCGGGGGGGAATGAGCAGTTCTTC. It yields the protein CASSRVRGLAGGNEQFF.

The chain recombines TRBV15 with TRBJ1-1; perhaps TRBD1 as D (6 bases). This CDR3 is built from 14 residues. Deletions cut 5 bases from V and 0 bases from J, with 10 bases between. The V gene's germline CDR1 is LNHNV and CDR2 YYDKDF (reference sequence). The CDR3 nucleotides are TGTGCCACCAGCCCGGGACAACTGAACACTGAAGCTTTCTTT. This gives the protein CATSPGQLNTEAFF.

As regards this clonotype: One end of the junction does not line up with germline, which may come from a read error. This chain uses TRBV5-1 with TRBJ2-6; 8 nucleotides line up with TRBD1. Germline V gives CDR1 SGHRS, CDR2 YFSETQ. The CDR3 covers 18 residues. CDR3 nucleotides: TGCGCCAGCAGCTTCGGTCTCAGGGGGCTGTCTGGGGCCAACGTCCCGACTTTC. This sequence encodes CASSFGLRGLSGANVPTF.

This clonotype appeared a few times. The J gene is TRBJ2-7, the V gene TRBV6-1; the D gene is possibly TRBD1 (6 bases). V lost 1 base to trimming and J lost 3 bases, with 16 bases between them. CDR3 length equals 16 residues. Germline values: CDR1 MNHNS, CDR2 SASEGT. DNA of the CDR3: TGTGCCAGCAGTGAAGGTAGACGCAGGGGCTTCTACGAGCAGTACTTC. Amino acids: CASSEGRRRGFYEQYF.

The chain couples TRBV29-1 to TRBJ2-3; D tentatively reads TRBD1 or TRBD2 (5 bases each). Trimming removed 3 bases at V and 4 bases at J, with 11 bases between. Germline loops: CDR1 SQVTM, CDR2 ANQGSEA. This CDR3 is built from 13 residues. This chain's CDR3 is CSVDGGTADTQYF. The CDR3 DNA sequence: TGCAGCGTTGATGGGGGAACGGCAGATACGCAGTATTTT.

The chain is built from TRBV6-5 and TRBJ1-2, with TRBD1 identical over 9 bases. The CDR3 has 13 amino acids. The J segment lost 4 bases and the V segment lost 6 bases, leaving 3 bases of the junction unmatched. Per germline, CDR1 MNHEY and CDR2 SVGAGI. CDR3 protein: CASRKTGGYGYTF. CDR3 DNA: TGTGCCAGCAGAAAGACAGGGGGCTATGGCTACACCTTC.

The chain carries TRBV18 and TRBJ2-7; 10 bases agree with TRBD1. CDR3 length: 15 amino acids. The junction had 6 bases not matched to a gene; V was cut back by 4 bases and J by 3 bases. Germline V gene sequence: CDR1 KGHSH, CDR2 LQKENI. CDR3: CASSRGGQGFYEQYF. The CDR3 coding sequence is TGTGCCAGCTCACGGGGGGGACAGGGGTTCTACGAGCAGTACTTC.

Concerning this clonotype: This clone may be a read error of a much larger clone one base away. This chain joins TRBV5-1 and TRBJ2-7; D possibly corresponds to TRBD1 (6 bases). V was shortened by 0 bases and J by 5 bases, with 15 bases between the two germline ends. From germline, CDR1 is SGHRS and CDR2 YFSETQ. The length of the CDR3 is 15 residues. The CDR3 coding sequence is TGCGCCAGCAGCTTGGGACCACCGACAGGCCACGAGCAGTACTTC. Translating it yields CASSLGPPTGHEQYF.

This clonotype appeared many times. The rearrangement uses TRBV5-1 and TRBJ2-5, with 8 positions matching TRBD2. CDR1 and CDR2 from the germline V gene are SGHRS and YFSETQ. V shed 4 bases, J shed 4 bases, and the junction held 3 bases outside the gene matches. The CDR3 is 13 amino acids. CDR3 DNA sequence: TGCGCCAGCAGCGTCACTAGCGGAGAGACCCAGTACTTC. As protein: CASSVTSGETQYF.

This clonotype has ten or more counts. CDR3 in amino acids: CASKDRRQARDNQETQYF. The CDR3 bases are TGCGCCAGCAAAGATCGACGACAGGCGCGGGATAATCAAGAGACCCAGTACTTC. The V call is TRBV5-1, the J call TRBJ2-5, with D perhaps matching TRBD1 or TRBD2 (6 bases each). V was clipped by 6 bases and J by 2 bases, with 26 bases between them. This CDR3 is built from 18 residues. Germline CDR1 is SGHRS and CDR2 is YFSETQ.

This clonotype was seen a handful of times. This chain links TRBV5-1 with TRBJ2-5, with TRBD1 as a possible D gene (5 bases). CDR1 is SGHRS, CDR2 YFSETQ, per germline. V shed 1 base and J shed 2 bases, with 12 bases lying between them. The CDR3 spans 15 residues. As DNA, the CDR3 is TGCGCCAGCAGCTTGTGGGGCAGGACGCAAGAGACCCAGTACTTC. Its protein is CASSLWGRTQETQYF.